This T cell receptor beta chain is from a study of blood T cells in healthy people across ages. Together with a sample-barcoded 5' primer, a J-beta primer mix was included in a second PCR lasting roughly 6 to 12 cycles. TCRdb called the 5' RACE reads again in MiXCR, with one record for every CDR3 protein. The sample yields more than 750,000 distinct CDR3 sequences, about 27% seen once. This clonotype has a count of ten or more. These data were likewise used in another study, on T cells of mothers and their children.

This clonotype was obtained from a woman in her forties in good health. Sequencing used blood.

The CDR3 sequence is CASSTGTSGKETQYF. The CDR3 bases are TGTGCCAGCAGCACAGGGACTAGCGGGAAAGAGACCCAGTACTTC. The rearrangement links TRBV7-2 to TRBJ2-5, with 13 positions matching TRBD2. Germline values: CDR1 SGHTA, CDR2 FQGNSA. The CDR3 is 15 amino acids. Trimming removed 5 bases from V and 3 bases from J; junction bases left unmatched: 3.